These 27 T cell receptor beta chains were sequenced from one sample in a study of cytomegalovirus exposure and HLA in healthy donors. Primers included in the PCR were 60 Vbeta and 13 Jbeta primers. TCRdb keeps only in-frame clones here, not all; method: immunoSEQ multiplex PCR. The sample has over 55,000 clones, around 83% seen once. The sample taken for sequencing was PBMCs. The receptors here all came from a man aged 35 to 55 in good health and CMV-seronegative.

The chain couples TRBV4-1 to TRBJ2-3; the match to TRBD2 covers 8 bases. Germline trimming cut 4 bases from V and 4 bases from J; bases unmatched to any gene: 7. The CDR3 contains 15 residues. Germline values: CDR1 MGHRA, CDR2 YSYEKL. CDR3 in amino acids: CASSLGGGPADTQYF. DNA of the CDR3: TGCGCCAGCAGCCTCGGGGGGGGGCCCGCAGATACGCAGTATTTT.

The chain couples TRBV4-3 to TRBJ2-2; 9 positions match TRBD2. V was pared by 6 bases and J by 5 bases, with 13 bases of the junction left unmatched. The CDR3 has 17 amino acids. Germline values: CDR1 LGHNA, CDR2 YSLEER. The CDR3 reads CASRDFHITSGTGELFF. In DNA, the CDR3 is TGCGCCAGCAGGGATTTCCATATAACTAGCGGGACCGGGGAGCTGTTTTTT.

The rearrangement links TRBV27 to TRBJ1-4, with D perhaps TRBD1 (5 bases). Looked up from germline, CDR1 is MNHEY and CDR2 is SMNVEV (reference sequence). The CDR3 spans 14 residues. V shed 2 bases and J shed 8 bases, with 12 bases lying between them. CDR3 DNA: TGTGCCAGCAGTTTAAGCAGGGATGGGGAAAAACTGTTTTTT. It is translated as CASSLSRDGEKLFF.

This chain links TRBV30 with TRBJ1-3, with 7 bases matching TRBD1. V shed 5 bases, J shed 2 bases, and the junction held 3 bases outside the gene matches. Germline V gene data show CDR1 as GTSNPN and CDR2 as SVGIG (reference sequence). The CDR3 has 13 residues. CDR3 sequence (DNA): TGTGCCTGGCGACAGGGCGCTGGAAACACCATATATTTT. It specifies CAWRQGAGNTIYF.

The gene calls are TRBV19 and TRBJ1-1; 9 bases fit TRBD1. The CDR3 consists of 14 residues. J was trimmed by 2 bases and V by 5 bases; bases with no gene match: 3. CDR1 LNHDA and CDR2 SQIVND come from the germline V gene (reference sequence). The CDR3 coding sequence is TGTGCCAGTAGTGACAGGGGGTTTAACACTGAAGCTTTCTTT. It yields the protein CASSDRGFNTEAFF.

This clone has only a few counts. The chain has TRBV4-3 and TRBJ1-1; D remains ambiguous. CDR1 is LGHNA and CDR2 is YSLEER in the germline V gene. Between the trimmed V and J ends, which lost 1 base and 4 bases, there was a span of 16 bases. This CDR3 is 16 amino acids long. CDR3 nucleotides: TGCGCCAGCAGCCAAGGGGCAAGCTTAAGCGGCACTGAAGCTTTCTTT. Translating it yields CASSQGASLSGTEAFF.

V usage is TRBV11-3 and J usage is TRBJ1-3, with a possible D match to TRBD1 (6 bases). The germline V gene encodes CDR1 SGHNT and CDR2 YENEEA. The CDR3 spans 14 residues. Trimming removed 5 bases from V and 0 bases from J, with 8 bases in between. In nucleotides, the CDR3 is TGTGCCAGCAGCACGGACAGCTCTGGAAACACCATATATTTT. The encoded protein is CASSTDSSGNTIYF.

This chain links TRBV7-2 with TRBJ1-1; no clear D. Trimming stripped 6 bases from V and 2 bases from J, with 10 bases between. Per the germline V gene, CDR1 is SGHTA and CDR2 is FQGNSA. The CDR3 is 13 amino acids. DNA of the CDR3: TGTGCCAGCAGTCTGCATAGTAACACTGAAGCTTTCTTT. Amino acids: CASSLHSNTEAFF.

The CDR3 region has the DNA TGTGCCAGCAGCCGGGACTATAATTCACCCCTCCACTTT. Its protein is CASSRDYNSPLHF. The chain joins TRBV11-2 to TRBJ1-6; D is unclear. Trimming took off 5 bases at V and 3 bases at J, with 5 bases between the two ends. Germline assignment: CDR1 SGHAT and CDR2 FQNNGV. The CDR3 totals 13 residues.

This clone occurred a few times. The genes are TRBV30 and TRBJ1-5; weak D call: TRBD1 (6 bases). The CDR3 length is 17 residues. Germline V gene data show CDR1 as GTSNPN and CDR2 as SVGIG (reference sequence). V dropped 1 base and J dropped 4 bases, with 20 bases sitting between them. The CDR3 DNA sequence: TGTGCCTGGAGTGCCAAGGGGGTATGGATAGGAAATCAGCCCCAGCATTTT. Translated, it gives CAWSAKGVWIGNQPQHF. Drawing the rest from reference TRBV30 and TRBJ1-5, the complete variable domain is SQTIHQWPATLVQPVGSPLSLECTVEGTSNPNLYWYRQAAGRGLQLLFYSVGIGQISSEVPQNLSASRPQDRQFILSSKKLLLSDSGFYLCAWSAKGVWIGNQPQHFGDGTRLSIL.

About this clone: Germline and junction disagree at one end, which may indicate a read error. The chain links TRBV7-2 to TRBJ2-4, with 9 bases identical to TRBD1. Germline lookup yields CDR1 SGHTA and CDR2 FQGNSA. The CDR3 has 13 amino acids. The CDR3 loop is CASSLAPGQGIHF. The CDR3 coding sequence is TGTGCCAGCAGCTTGGCACCGGGACAGGGTATCCACTTC.

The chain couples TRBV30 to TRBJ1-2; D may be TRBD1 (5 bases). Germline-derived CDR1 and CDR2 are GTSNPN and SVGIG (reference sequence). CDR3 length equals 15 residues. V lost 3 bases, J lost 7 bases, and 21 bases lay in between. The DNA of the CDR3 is TGTGCCTGGAGGCAGGGCGGGGGTTCTCGGCGTGGCTACACCTTC. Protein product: CAWRQGGGSRRGYTF.

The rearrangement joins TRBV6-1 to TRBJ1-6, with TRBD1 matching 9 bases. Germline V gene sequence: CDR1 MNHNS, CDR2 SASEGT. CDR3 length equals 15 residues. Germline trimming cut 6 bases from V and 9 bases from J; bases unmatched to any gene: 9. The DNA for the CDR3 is TGTGCCAGCAGGGGGACCGGGACAGGGACTTCACCCCTCCACTTT. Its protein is CASRGTGTGTSPLHF.

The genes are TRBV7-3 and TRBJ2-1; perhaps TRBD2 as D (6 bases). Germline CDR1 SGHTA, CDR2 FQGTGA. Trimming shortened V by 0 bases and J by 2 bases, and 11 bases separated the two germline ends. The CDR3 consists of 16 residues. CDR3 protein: CASSLTGAGTYNEQFF. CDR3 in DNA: TGTGCCAGCAGCTTAACTGGAGCGGGCACCTACAATGAGCAGTTCTTC. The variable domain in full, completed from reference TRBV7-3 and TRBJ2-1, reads GAGVSQTPSNKVTEKGKYVELRCDPISGHTALYWYRQSLGQGPEFLIYFQGTGAADDSGLPNDRFFAVRPEGSVSTLKIQRTERGDSAVYLCASSLTGAGTYNEQFFGPGTRLTVL.

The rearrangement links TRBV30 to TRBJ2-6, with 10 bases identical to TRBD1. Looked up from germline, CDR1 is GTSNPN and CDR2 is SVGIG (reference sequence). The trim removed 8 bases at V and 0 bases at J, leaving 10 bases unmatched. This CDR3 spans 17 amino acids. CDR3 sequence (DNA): TGTGCCAGCCCCCCGGGACAGGGGACCTCTGGGGCCAACGTCCTGACTTTC. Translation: CASPPGQGTSGANVLTF.

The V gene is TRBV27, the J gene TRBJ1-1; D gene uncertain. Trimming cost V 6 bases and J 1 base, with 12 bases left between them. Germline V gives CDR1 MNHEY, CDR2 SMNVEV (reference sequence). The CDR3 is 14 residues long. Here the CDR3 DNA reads TGTGCCAGCAGCTCTCGGAGACCGAACACTGAAGCTTTCTTT. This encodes CASSSRRPNTEAFF.

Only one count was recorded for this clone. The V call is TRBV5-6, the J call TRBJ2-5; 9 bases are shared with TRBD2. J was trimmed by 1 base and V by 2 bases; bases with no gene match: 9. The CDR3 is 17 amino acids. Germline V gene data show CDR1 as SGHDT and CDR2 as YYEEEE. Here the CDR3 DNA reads TGTGCCAGCAGCTTATTAACGGCGGGGGGGCCCCAAGAGACCCAGTACTTC. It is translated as CASSLLTAGGPQETQYF.

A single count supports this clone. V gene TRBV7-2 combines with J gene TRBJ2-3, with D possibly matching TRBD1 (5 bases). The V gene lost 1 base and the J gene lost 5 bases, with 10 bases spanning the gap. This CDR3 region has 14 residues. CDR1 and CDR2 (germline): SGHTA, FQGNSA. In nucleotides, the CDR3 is TGTGCCAGCAGCTTAGATCAGGGCGTAGATACGCAGTATTTT. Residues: CASSLDQGVDTQYF.

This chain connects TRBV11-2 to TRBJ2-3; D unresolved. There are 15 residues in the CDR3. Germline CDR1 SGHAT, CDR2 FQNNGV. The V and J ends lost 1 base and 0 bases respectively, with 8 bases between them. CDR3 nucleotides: TGTGCCAGCAGCTTAGGAGGAGAGAGCACAGATACGCAGTATTTT. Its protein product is CASSLGGESTDTQYF.

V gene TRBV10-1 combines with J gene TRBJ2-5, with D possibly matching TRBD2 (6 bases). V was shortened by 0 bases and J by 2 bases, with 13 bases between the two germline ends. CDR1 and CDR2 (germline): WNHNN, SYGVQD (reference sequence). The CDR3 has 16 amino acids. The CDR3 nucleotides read TGCGCCAGCAGTGAGTCGATGTGGGACTCTCAAGAGACCCAGTACTTC. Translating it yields CASSESMWDSQETQYF.

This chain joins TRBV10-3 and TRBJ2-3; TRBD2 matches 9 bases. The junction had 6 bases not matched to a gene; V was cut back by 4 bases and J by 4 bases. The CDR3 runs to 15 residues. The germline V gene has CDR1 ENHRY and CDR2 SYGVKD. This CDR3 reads CAISGGASGADTQYF. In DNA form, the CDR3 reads TGTGCCATCAGTGGTGGGGCTAGCGGGGCAGATACGCAGTATTTT.

Here the CDR3 reads CASSGDRATGETQYF. The CDR3 region has the DNA TGTGCCAGCAGCGGGGACAGGGCGACGGGAGAGACCCAGTACTTC. This chain uses TRBV2 with TRBJ2-5; 9 nucleotides agree with TRBD1. The CDR3 spans 15 residues. The V gene end was trimmed by 6 bases and the J gene end by 4 bases; junction bases not matched to a gene: 9. CDR1 and CDR2 from the germline V gene are SNHLY and FYNNEI. Full variable domain (outside the CDR3, taken from reference TRBV2 and TRBJ2-5): EPEVTQTPSHQVTQMGQEVILRCVPISNHLYFYWYRQILGQKVEFLVSFYNNEISEKSEIFDDQFSVERPDGSNFTLKIRSTKLEDSAMYFCASSGDRATGETQYFGPGTRLLVL.

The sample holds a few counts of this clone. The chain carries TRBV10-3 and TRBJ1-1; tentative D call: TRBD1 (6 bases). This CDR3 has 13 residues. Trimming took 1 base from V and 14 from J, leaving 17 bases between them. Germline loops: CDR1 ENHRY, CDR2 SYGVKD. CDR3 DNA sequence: TGTGCCATCAGTGAGTTAAAGGGGGGGAGTGCGTTCTTT. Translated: CAISELKGGSAFF.

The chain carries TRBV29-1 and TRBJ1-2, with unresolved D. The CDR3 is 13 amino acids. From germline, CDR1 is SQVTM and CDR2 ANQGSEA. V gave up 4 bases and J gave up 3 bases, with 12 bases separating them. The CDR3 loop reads CSVGIGQDYGYTF. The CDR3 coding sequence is TGCAGCGTTGGAATAGGTCAGGACTATGGCTACACCTTC.

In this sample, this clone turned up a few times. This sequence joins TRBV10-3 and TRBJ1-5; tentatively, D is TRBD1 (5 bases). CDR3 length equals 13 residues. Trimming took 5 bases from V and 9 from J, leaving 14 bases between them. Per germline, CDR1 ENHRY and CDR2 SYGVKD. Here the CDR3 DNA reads TGTGCCATCAGTCCCAGGGTTGCACGGCCCCAGCATTTT. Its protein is CAISPRVARPQHF.

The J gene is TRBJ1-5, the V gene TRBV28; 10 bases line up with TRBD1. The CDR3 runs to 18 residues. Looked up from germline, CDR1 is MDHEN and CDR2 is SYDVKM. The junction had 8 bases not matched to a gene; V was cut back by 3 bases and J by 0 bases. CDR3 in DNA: TGTGCCAGCAGTTTTGCGACAGGGGGCTTAATTAGCAATCAGCCCCAGCATTTT. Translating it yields CASSFATGGLISNQPQHF.

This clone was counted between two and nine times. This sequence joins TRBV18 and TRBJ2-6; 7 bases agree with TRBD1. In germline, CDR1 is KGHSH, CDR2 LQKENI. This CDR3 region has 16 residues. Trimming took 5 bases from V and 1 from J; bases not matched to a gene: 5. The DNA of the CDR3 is TGTGCCAGCTCAGGACAGGTGCTATCTGGGGCCAACGTCCTGACTTTC. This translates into CASSGQVLSGANVLTF. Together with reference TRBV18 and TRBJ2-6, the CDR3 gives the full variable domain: NAGVMQNPRHLVRRRGQEARLRCSPMKGHSHVYWYRQLPEEGLKFMVYLQKENIIDESGMPKERFSAEFPKEGPSILRIQQVVRGDSAAYFCASSGQVLSGANVLTFGAGSRLTVL.